This T cell receptor (beta chain) was sequenced in a study of cytomegalovirus exposure and HLA in healthy donors. V was shortened by 8 bases and J by 2 bases, with 12 bases between the two germline ends. The CDR3 runs 12 residues. Germline values: CDR1 GTSNPN, CDR2 SVGIG (reference sequence). In the PCR, 60 Vbeta and 13 Jbeta primers were used. Measured with immunoSEQ multiplex PCR; TCRdb has only the in-frame clones, and not every one. The repertoire consists of about 180,000 clones, with approximately 80% occurring once and the leading ten covering around 2.4%. Material for sequencing was PBMCs. The chain uses TRBV30 and TRBJ1-2, with a tentative D call TRBD1 (5 bases). This receptor was obtained from a man in his 60s in good health and CMV-seronegative. The CDR3 protein is CARTGGNYGYTF. CDR3 DNA: TGTGCCCGTACGGGGGGGAACTATGGCTACACCTTC.